This T cell receptor beta chain was obtained from a study of blood T cell repertoires in COVID-19. As for the study in general: There were acute and convalescent COVID-19 samples, and they came from the United States, Italy and Spain.

TCRdb keeps only in-frame clones here, not all; method: immunoSEQ multiplex PCR. The profile shows fewer than 350,000 clones, around 90% of them singletons. The CDR3 loop spans 15 amino acids. With V trimmed by 3 bases and J by 6 bases, 4 bases remained unmatched. Germline values: CDR1 SGHVS, CDR2 FQNEAQ. The chain has TRBV7-8 and TRBJ2-3, with 12 bases aligning to TRBD2. The sample taken for sequencing was peripheral blood. The receptor's source is a woman aged 25 to 39 with COVID-19, enrolled during active disease. The CDR3 coding sequence is TGTGCCAGCAGCTTGACTAGCGGGAGATTTGATACGCAGTATTTT. Translated: CASSLTSGRFDTQYF. The full variable domain, rest sourced from reference TRBV7-8 and TRBJ2-3, is GAGVSQSPRYKVAKRGQDVALRCDPISGHVSLFWYQQALGQGPEFLTYFQNEAQLDKSGLPSDRFFAERPEGSVSTLKIQRTQQEDSAVYLCASSLTSGRFDTQYFGPGTRLTVL.